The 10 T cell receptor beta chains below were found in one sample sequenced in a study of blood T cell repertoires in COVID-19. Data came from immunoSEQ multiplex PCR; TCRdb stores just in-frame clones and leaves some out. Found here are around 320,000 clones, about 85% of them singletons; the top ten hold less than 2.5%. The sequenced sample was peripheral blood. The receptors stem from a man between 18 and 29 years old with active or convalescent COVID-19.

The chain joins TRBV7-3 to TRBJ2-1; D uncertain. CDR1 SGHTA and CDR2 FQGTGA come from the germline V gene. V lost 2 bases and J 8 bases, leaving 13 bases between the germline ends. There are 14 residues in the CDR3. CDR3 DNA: TGTGCCAGCAGCTTAGATGGGCCCCTGGATGAGCAGTTCTTC. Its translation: CASSLDGPLDEQFF.

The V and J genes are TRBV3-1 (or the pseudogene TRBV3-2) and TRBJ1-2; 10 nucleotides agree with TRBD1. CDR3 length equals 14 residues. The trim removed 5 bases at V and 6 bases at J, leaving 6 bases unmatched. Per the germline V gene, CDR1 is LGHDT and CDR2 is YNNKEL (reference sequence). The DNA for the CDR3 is TGTGCCAGCAGCGTTAGTGGGACAGGGGATGGCTACACCTTC. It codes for CASSVSGTGDGYTF.

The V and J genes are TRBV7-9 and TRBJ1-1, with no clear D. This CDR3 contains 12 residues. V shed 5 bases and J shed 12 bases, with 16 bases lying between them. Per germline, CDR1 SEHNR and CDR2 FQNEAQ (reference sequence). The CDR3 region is CASSVMEAGPFF. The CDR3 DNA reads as TGTGCCAGCAGCGTCATGGAGGCCGGGCCTTTCTTT.

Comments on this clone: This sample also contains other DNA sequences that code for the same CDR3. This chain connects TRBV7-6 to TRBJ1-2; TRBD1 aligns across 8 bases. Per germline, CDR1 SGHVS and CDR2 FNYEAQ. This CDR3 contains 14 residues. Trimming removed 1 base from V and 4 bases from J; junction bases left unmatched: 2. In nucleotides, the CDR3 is TGTGCCAGCAGCTTAGACGACAGGGGCTATGGCTACACCTTC. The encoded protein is CASSLDDRGYGYTF.

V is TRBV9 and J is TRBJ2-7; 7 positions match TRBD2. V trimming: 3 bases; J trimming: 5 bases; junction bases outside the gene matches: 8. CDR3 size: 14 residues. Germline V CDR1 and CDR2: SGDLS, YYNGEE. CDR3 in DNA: TGTGCCAGCAGCGCCTATGGGGGGGTGGACGAGCAGTACTTC. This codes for CASSAYGGVDEQYF. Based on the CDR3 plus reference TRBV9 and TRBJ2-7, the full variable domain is DSGVTQTPKHLITATGQRVTLRCSPRSGDLSVYWYQQSLDQGLQFLIQYYNGEERAKGNILERFSAQQFPDLHSELNLSSLELGDSALYFCASSAYGGVDEQYFGPGTRLTVT.

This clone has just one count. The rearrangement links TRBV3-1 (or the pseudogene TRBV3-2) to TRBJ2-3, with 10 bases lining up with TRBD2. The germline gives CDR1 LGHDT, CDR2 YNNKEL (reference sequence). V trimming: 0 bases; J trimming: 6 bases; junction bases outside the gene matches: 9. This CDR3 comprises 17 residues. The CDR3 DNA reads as TGTGCCAGCAGCCAAGAGGGTAGCGGGAGGCCAAAGGATACGCAGTATTTT. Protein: CASSQEGSGRPKDTQYF.

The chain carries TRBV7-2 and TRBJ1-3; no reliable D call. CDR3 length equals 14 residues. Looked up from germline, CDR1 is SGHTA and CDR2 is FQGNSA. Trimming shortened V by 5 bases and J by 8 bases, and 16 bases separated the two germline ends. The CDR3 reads CASSTRSSRDTIYF. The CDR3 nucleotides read TGTGCCAGCAGCACCAGATCTAGTCGGGACACCATATATTTT.

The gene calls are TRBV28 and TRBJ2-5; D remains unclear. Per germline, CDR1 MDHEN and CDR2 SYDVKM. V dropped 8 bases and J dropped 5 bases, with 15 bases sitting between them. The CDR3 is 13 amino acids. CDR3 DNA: TGTGCCAGCTCACGAGGCGGCTTGGAGACCCAGTACTTC. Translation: CASSRGGLETQYF.

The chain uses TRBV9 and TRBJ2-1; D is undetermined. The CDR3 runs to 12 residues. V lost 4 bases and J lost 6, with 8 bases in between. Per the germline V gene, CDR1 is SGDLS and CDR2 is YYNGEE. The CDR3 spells CASSIASNEQFF. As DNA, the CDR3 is TGTGCCAGCAGCATCGCGTCCAATGAGCAGTTCTTC.

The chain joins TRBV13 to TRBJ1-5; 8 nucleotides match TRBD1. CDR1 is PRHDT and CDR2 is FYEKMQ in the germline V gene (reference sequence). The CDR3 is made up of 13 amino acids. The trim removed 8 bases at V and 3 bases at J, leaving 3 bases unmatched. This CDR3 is CASGRGLNQPQHF. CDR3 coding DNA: TGTGCCAGCGGCAGGGGGCTCAATCAGCCCCAGCATTTT.